The sequence of this TCR beta chain was determined in a study of OX40 agonist ivuxolimab in advanced cancers. Study-wide results and caveats: At 0.1 to 3.0 mg/kg and by week 6, CD4+ and CD8+ T cells in the blood had expanded clonally.

The V gene lost 8 bases and the J gene lost 0 bases, with 11 bases spanning the gap. This CDR3 comprises 13 residues. The germline V gene has CDR1 SQVTM and CDR2 ANQGSEA. About this clone: Its cognate antigen is unknown.

Assay: immunoSEQ multiplex PCR; the TCRdb copy retains only in-frame clones and omits some. The sample has some 86,000 clones; 90% are singletons. The TCR sequence derives from an adult with an advanced solid tumor such as melanoma, head and neck, liver or kidney cancer. The rearrangement joins TRBV29-1 to TRBJ2-1; D call uncertain. The material was CD4+ or CD8+ T cells sorted from blood, obtained in a trial of the OX40 agonist ivuxolimab. The CDR3 coding sequence is TGCAGCACCCCTTCGAGCTCCTACAATGAGCAGTTCTTC. Translating it yields CSTPSSSYNEQFF.